This record looks at one T cell receptor beta chain sequence and its context. This sample is drawn from a study of T cell changes during pregnancy in multiple sclerosis. Here immunoSEQ multiplex PCR was the method, and the copy in TCRdb shows in-frame clones only, minus some. The data hold about 83,000 clones, with roughly 95% observed a single time. Germline V gene sequence: CDR1 KGHSY, CDR2 FQNENV. The CDR3 runs 14 residues. Trimming took 2 bases from V and 4 from J; bases not matched to a gene: 4. The chain employs TRBV16 and TRBJ1-2; 7 nucleotides line up with TRBD1. This clonotype was sampled from a female donor with multiple sclerosis, enrolled in a pregnancy study. Sequenced here: peripheral blood, sampled in the second trimester of pregnancy. Here the CDR3 reads CASSQLGTVYGYTF. The CDR3 bases are TGTGCCAGCAGCCAACTCGGGACAGTCTATGGCTACACCTTC.